These 30 T cell receptor beta chains share one sample of origin, sequenced in a study of CD8+ T cells in alopecia areata. cDNA reverse transcribed from extracted RNA served as the sequencing template. Clones were sequenced by immunoSEQ multiplex PCR, and TCRdb holds only the in-frame ones, with some missing. The sample holds roughly 130,000 clones, around 50% seen once. Sequenced here: CD4+ T cells sorted from blood, sampled at week 0. The receptors originated from a human donor with alopecia areata.

The chain employs TRBV5-6 and TRBJ2-5; D ambiguous. The CDR3 covers 15 residues. Germline V gene data show CDR1 as SGHDT and CDR2 as YYEEEE. V lost 1 base and J lost 5, with 15 bases in between. CDR3 residues: CASSLNPRPSETQYF. The CDR3 DNA follows: TGTGCCAGCAGCTTGAATCCCAGGCCCAGCGAGACCCAGTACTTC. Variable domain in full (rest from reference TRBV5-6 and TRBJ2-5): DAGVTQSPTHLIKTRGQQVTLRCSPKSGHDTVSWYQQALGQGPQFIFQYYEEEERQRGNFPDRFSGHQFPNYSSELNVNALLLGDSALYLCASSLNPRPSETQYFGPGTRLLVL.

The chain is built from TRBV18 and TRBJ1-1; no clear D. CDR3 size: 15 residues. The V gene's germline CDR1 is KGHSH and CDR2 LQKENI. V lost 3 bases, J lost 0 bases, and 11 bases lay in between. In DNA, the CDR3 is TGTGCCAGCTCACCTTACACAGATTTGAACACTGAAGCTTTCTTT. It encodes CASSPYTDLNTEAFF.

The chain uses TRBV5-1 and TRBJ2-3; 9 nucleotides match TRBD2. The trim removed 4 bases at V and 3 bases at J, leaving 9 bases unmatched. This CDR3 comprises 16 residues. The germline gives CDR1 SGHRS, CDR2 YFSETQ. This CDR3 reads CASSPKHSGGTDTQYF. Here the CDR3 DNA reads TGCGCCAGCAGCCCTAAACATAGCGGGGGAACAGATACGCAGTATTTT.

The chain links TRBV7-9 to TRBJ1-1; D gene ambiguous. Trimming stripped 4 bases from V and 3 bases from J, with 9 bases between. This CDR3 region has 13 residues. Germline V gives CDR1 SEHNR, CDR2 FQNEAQ (reference sequence). CDR3 bases: TGTGCCAGCAGCTCTACTATTGACACTGAAGCTTTCTTT. Its translation is CASSSTIDTEAFF.

This clone was observed a few times. The CDR3 sequence is CASSQATDYGYTF. The CDR3 DNA follows: TGTGCCAGCAGCCAAGCTACAGACTATGGCTACACCTTC. The chain has TRBV4-2 and TRBJ1-2; D unclear. The CDR3 extends over 13 amino acids. Germline V lookup: CDR1 LGHNA, CDR2 YNFKEQ. The V gene lost 1 base and the J gene lost 3 bases, with 6 bases spanning the gap.

The chain has TRBV14 and TRBJ2-2; D possibly corresponds to TRBD1 (6 bases). V shed 1 base and J shed 1 base, with 19 bases lying between them. CDR3 size: 19 residues. CDR1 is SGHDN, CDR2 FVKESK, per germline. DNA of the CDR3: TGTGCCAGCAGCCAAGTCACAGGGAGTTGGCTAATGAACACCGGGGAGCTGTTTTTT. Translation gives CASSQVTGSWLMNTGELFF.

In its sample, this clone was seen a few times. The genes are TRBV28 and TRBJ1-2, with 8 nucleotides matching TRBD1. Trimming took 5 bases from V and 7 from J; bases not matched to a gene: 6. Germline V CDR1 and CDR2: MDHEN, SYDVKM. The CDR3 is 13 amino acids. CDR3 in amino acids: CASSPGTGAGYTF. CDR3 DNA sequence: TGTGCCAGCAGTCCTGGGACAGGCGCTGGCTACACCTTC.

V usage is TRBV5-1 and J usage is TRBJ2-3, with 11 nucleotides matching TRBD2. The CDR3 loop spans 16 amino acids. With 4 bases clipped from V and 2 bases from J, the junction kept 6 bases outside the gene matches. Germline V gives CDR1 SGHRS, CDR2 YFSETQ. CDR3 sequence reads: CASSPGLADDTDTQYF. The DNA for the CDR3 is TGCGCCAGCAGCCCGGGACTAGCGGATGACACAGATACGCAGTATTTT.

The V and J genes are TRBV27 and TRBJ2-1; 8 bases are shared with TRBD1. CDR3 length equals 16 residues. Germline V CDR1 and CDR2: MNHEY, SMNVEV (reference sequence). The V and J ends lost 5 bases and 2 bases, in that order; junction bases with no gene match: 8. This CDR3 is CASSRRTGIPYNEQFF. In nucleotides, the CDR3 is TGTGCCAGCAGTCGGAGGACAGGGATTCCCTACAATGAGCAGTTCTTC.

This clone was seen a handful of times. This rearrangement joins TRBV27 to TRBJ2-7, with a tentative D call TRBD2 (6 bases). The CDR3 has 15 residues. Germline assignment: CDR1 MNHEY and CDR2 SMNVEV (reference sequence). The V and J ends lost 4 bases and 0 bases respectively, with 13 bases between them. CDR3 protein: CASSSLGEDSYEQYF. The CDR3 DNA is TGTGCCAGCAGTTCGTTGGGGGAGGACTCCTACGAGCAGTACTTC.

This chain uses TRBV30 with TRBJ1-1; no clear D gene. Trimming stripped 1 base from V and 1 base from J, with 16 bases between. Per germline, CDR1 GTSNPN and CDR2 SVGIG (reference sequence). The CDR3 spans 16 residues. In DNA, the CDR3 is TGTGCCTGGAGTGAGCAGGCCGTGGTGCCGAACACTGAAGCTTTCTTT. This translates into CAWSEQAVVPNTEAFF.

As to this clone: Other DNA variants within this sample encode the same CDR3. This sequence joins TRBV7-2 and TRBJ2-3; D is unclear. Per the germline V gene, CDR1 is SGHTA and CDR2 is FQGNSA. V gave up 5 bases and J gave up 0 bases, with 6 bases separating them. This CDR3 region has 13 residues. The CDR3 region is CASSAGSTDTQYF. The CDR3 DNA follows: TGTGCCAGCAGCGCCGGTAGCACAGATACGCAGTATTTT.

The gene calls are TRBV5-4 and TRBJ1-1, with a tentative D call TRBD1 (5 bases). The CDR3 has 15 residues. Trimming cost V 4 bases and J 4 bases, with 17 bases left between them. Germline-derived CDR1 and CDR2 are SGHNT and YYREEE (reference sequence). The CDR3 DNA follows: TGTGCCAGCAGCCGACCTTTCCCAGGGAGCACTGAAGCTTTCTTT. Its translation: CASSRPFPGSTEAFF.

Here the CDR3 reads CASSFTGASGSREQFF. The CDR3 nucleotides read TGTGCCAGCAGCTTCACAGGGGCGAGCGGGAGTAGGGAGCAGTTCTTC. The chain is built from TRBV7-2 and TRBJ2-1; maybe TRBD2 (8 bases). The CDR3 is 16 residues long. Trimming took 3 bases from V and 10 from J, leaving 22 bases between them. The germline gives CDR1 SGHTA, CDR2 FQGNSA.

CDR3 bases: TGTGCCAGCAGTGAAGAAGTGGGGACCCGAAGTAGCACAGATACGCAGTATTTT. Translation: CASSEEVGTRSSTDTQYF. The chain has TRBV2 and TRBJ2-3; D tentatively reads TRBD1 or TRBD2 (5 bases each). This CDR3 region has 18 residues. Germline V gene sequence: CDR1 SNHLY, CDR2 FYNNEI. Trimming pared 1 base from V and 0 bases from J, leaving 17 bases between.

This chain connects TRBV4-1 to TRBJ2-5, with 9 bases lining up with TRBD1. The ends lost 4 bases at V and 1 base at J; junction bases unmatched: 7. The CDR3 has 16 amino acids. Germline V CDR1 and CDR2: MGHRA, YSYEKL. This CDR3 reads CASSRQGEDPQETQYF. The CDR3 DNA follows: TGCGCCAGCAGCCGACAGGGGGAAGACCCCCAAGAGACCCAGTACTTC.

The chain joins TRBV7-9 to TRBJ2-3, with a possible D match to TRBD1 (6 bases). The CDR3 contains 15 residues. The ends were cut back, 5 bases at V and 2 bases at J, with 14 bases in the middle. CDR1 is SEHNR and CDR2 is FQNEAQ in the germline V gene (reference sequence). The CDR3 region is CASSSRTGITDTQYF. For the CDR3, the DNA is TGTGCCAGCAGCAGTCGTACAGGGATCACAGATACGCAGTATTTT.

J is TRBJ1-5 and V is TRBV19; 7 bases are shared with TRBD1. The CDR3 is made up of 15 amino acids. V lost 9 bases and J lost 4; bases outside the gene matches: 12. Germline CDR1 is LNHDA and CDR2 is SQIVND (reference sequence). This CDR3 reads CASVPGQSKNQPQHF. As DNA, the CDR3 is TGTGCCAGCGTCCCGGGACAGTCAAAAAATCAGCCCCAGCATTTT.

This clone was observed a few times. The chain carries TRBV6-1 and TRBJ1-5; 10 bases align to TRBD1. The ends lost 8 bases at V and 5 bases at J; junction bases unmatched: 3. This CDR3 is built from 13 residues. Germline V gene data show CDR1 as MNHNS and CDR2 as SASEGT. The CDR3 protein is CASGQGVDQPQHF. CDR3 nucleotide sequence: TGTGCCAGCGGACAGGGGGTCGATCAGCCCCAGCATTTT.

This clone came up a few times. The chain employs TRBV27 and TRBJ1-2; 8 positions agree with TRBD1. V was pared by 5 bases and J by 4 bases, with 9 bases of the junction left unmatched. The CDR3 length is 15 residues. Germline V gene sequence: CDR1 MNHEY, CDR2 SMNVEV (reference sequence). CDR3 nucleotides: TGTGCCAGCAGTCGAGGGACAGGAGACGCCTATGGCTACACCTTC. This codes for CASSRGTGDAYGYTF.

This chain links TRBV7-2 with TRBJ1-2; a weak D match, TRBD1 (6 bases). The CDR3 sequence is 13 residues long. Deletions cut 2 bases from V and 6 bases from J, with 10 bases between. Germline CDR1 reads SGHTA; CDR2 reads FQGNSA. The CDR3 loop reads CASSLQQGNGYTF. The CDR3 coding sequence is TGTGCCAGCAGCTTACAGCAGGGGAATGGCTACACCTTC.

This chain uses TRBV6-1 with TRBJ2-1, with D uncertain. CDR1 MNHNS and CDR2 SASEGT come from the germline V gene. V was clipped by 5 bases and J by 10 bases, with 9 bases between them. The CDR3 sequence is 11 residues long. CDR3 nucleotides: TGTGCCAGCAGTTCGGTAGGGGAGCAGTTCTTC. The encoded protein is CASSSVGEQFF.

The sample holds a few counts of this clone. The genes are TRBV29-1 and TRBJ2-5, with a tentative D call TRBD1 (5 bases). The CDR3 has 13 amino acids. Trimming took 2 bases from V and 5 from J, leaving 12 bases between them. Germline CDR1 reads SQVTM; CDR2 reads ANQGSEA. CDR3 sequence: CSVEPGRAETQYF. The DNA for the CDR3 is TGCAGCGTTGAACCCGGCAGGGCTGAGACCCAGTACTTC.

CDR3 coding DNA: TGCAGCGTGCAGCGGGAGGCCCGTATGCAGCAGTACTTC. This gives the protein CSVQREARMQQYF. The chain uses TRBV29-1 and TRBJ2-7; 9 nucleotides agree with TRBD2. This CDR3 comprises 13 residues. Germline CDR1 SQVTM, CDR2 ANQGSEA. J lost 8 bases, V lost 6 bases, and 11 bases had no gene match.

V usage is TRBV2 and J usage is TRBJ2-6; D unresolved. CDR1 SNHLY and CDR2 FYNNEI come from the germline V gene. The V gene lost 9 bases and the J gene lost 1 base, with 7 bases spanning the gap. The CDR3 extends over 13 amino acids. CDR3 loop: CARKGSGANVLTF. For the CDR3, the DNA is TGTGCCAGAAAGGGTTCTGGGGCCAACGTCCTGACTTTC.

This rearrangement joins TRBV6-1 to TRBJ2-3, with D hard to call. This CDR3 is built from 15 residues. The ends were cut back, 4 bases at V and 2 bases at J, with 13 bases in the middle. Germline V gives CDR1 MNHNS, CDR2 SASEGT. CDR3 in DNA: TGTGCCAGCAGTGGCCTTGGTGCTACCACAGATACGCAGTATTTT. Encoded protein: CASSGLGATTDTQYF.

In this sample, this clone turned up a few times. The V and J genes are TRBV18 and TRBJ2-7, with 11 bases identical to TRBD1. Per germline, CDR1 KGHSH and CDR2 LQKENI. Unmatched junction bases numbered 5, after V lost 5 bases and J lost 2 bases. The CDR3 length is 15 residues. This chain's CDR3 is CASSGQGAGTYEQYF. CDR3 nucleotide sequence: TGTGCCAGCTCAGGACAGGGGGCGGGGACCTACGAGCAGTACTTC.

This chain connects TRBV7-9 to TRBJ2-7; a possible D gene is TRBD1 (5 bases). Germline values: CDR1 SEHNR, CDR2 FQNEAQ (reference sequence). V was cut by 1 base and J by 6 bases, with 7 bases left in between. This CDR3 contains 12 residues. The CDR3 DNA is TGTGCCAGCAGCTTAGTCAGGGCCGAGCAGTACTTC. It translates to CASSLVRAEQYF.

This clone was recorded a few times. V and J are TRBV7-2 and TRBJ2-5; possibly TRBD2 for D (6 bases). Germline CDR1 and CDR2: SGHTA and FQGNSA. V lost 5 bases, J lost 5 bases, and 21 bases lay in between. This CDR3 has 16 amino acids. Written as DNA, the CDR3 is TGTGCCAGCAGCAGGATGGCGGGGAGGTCATGGGAGACCCAGTACTTC. Translation gives CASSRMAGRSWETQYF.

This clone has a single count. The CDR3 DNA reads TGCGCCAGCAGCCAGTTAAGGGGGCAAGAGACCCAGTACTTC. It codes for CASSQLRGQETQYF. The V and J genes are TRBV5-1 and TRBJ2-5; perhaps TRBD1 as D (6 bases). The germline CDR1 and CDR2 sequences are SGHRS and YFSETQ. V lost 4 bases and J 2 bases, leaving 12 bases between the germline ends. This CDR3 has 14 residues.